This T cell receptor (beta chain) was sequenced during a study of human T cells and chemical hapten exposure. Background on the study: Small volume differences among pooled libraries mainly caused per-sample TCR yield variation.

TCRdb reanalysed the RACE reads using MiXCR and keeps one entry per CDR3 protein. The data hold 150,000 to 200,000 distinct CDR3 sequences, with more than 20% observed a single time. Trimming took 0 bases from V and 2 from J, leaving 10 bases between them. The CDR3 totals 15 residues. General study findings and limits: There were significantly more large CDR3 similarity clusters among expanded TCRs than among controls. Patch test score tracked positively with PT1 expanded TCR counts.

There are a few counts of this clonotype. Its matching antigen is unknown. Sample time point: patch test 1, 2 weeks after DPC sensitization. Treatment denoted: therapeutic diphenylcyclopropenone sensitization with weekly scalp DPC. J is TRBJ2-5 and V is TRBV12-3 or TRBV12-4; D unclear. This TCR was recovered from a woman aged 45-60 years with alopecia areata. Some clones in this sample may be carry-over from other donors' samples. The sequencing here drew on whole blood, taken in connection with sensitization to the hapten diphenylcyclopropenone (DPC). The CDR3 region is CASSLAPSPQETQYF. The CDR3 DNA reads as TGTGCCAGCAGTTTAGCGCCCAGCCCTCAAGAGACCCAGTACTTC.